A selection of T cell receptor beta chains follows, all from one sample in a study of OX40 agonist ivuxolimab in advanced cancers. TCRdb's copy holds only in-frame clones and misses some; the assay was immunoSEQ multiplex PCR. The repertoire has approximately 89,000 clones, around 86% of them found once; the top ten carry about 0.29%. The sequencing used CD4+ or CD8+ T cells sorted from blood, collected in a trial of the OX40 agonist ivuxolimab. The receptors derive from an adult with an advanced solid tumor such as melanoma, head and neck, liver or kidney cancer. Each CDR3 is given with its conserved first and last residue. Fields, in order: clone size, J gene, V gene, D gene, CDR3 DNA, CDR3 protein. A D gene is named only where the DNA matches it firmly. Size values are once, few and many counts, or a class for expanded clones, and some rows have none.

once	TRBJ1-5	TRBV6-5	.	TGTGCCAGCAGCCCCAGGCGGAGCCGGGAACAGCCCCAGCATTTT	CASSPRRSREQPQHF
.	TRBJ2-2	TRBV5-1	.	TGCGCCAGCAAGGAGGGCCCGAACACCGGGGAGCTGTTTTTT	CASKEGPNTGELFF
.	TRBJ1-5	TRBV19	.	TGTGCCAGTAGTATCGGCAGGAATAGCAATCAGCCCCAGCATTTT	CASSIGRNSNQPQHF
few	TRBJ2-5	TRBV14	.	TGTGCCAGCAGCCAAGACGGTGAAGACGGGACCCAGTACTTC	CASSQDGEDGTQYF
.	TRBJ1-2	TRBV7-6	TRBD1	TGTGCCAGCGCCCCGGGACAGGGGAACTATGGCTACACCTTC	CASAPGQGNYGYTF
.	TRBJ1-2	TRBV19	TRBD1	TGTGCCACCGAACTCGGGACAGGGGGGTTTCGGGGCTACACCTTC	CATELGTGGFRGYTF
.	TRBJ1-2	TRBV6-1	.	TGTGCCAGCAGAGTAGGGGGGGGACGGAGCTATGGCTACACCTTC	CASRVGGGRSYGYTF
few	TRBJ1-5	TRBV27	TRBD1	TGTGCCAGCGCCGGGGCAGGGGGACCCCTTAGCAATCAGCCCCAGCATTTT	CASAGAGGPLSNQPQHF
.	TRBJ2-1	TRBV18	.	TGTGCCAGCTCACCAGGGGTCTACAATGAGCAGTTCTTC	CASSPGVYNEQFF
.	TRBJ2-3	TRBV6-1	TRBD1	TGTGCCAGCAGTGCAACAGGGGGGAATACGCAGTATTTT	CASSATGGNTQYF
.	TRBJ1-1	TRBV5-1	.	TGCGCCAGCAGCGAACAGGGAGGAAAAGCTTTCTTT	CASSEQGGKAFF
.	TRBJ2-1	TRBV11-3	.	TGTGCCAGCAGCTTAACACGGGGGTCCAATGAGCAGTTCTTC	CASSLTRGSNEQFF
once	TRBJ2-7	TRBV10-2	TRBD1	TGCGCCAGCGGGAGACAGGGTATCGAGCAGTACTTC	CASGRQGIEQYF
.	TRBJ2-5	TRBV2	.	TGTGCCACCGGAGGAGGGGACGGTGGAGAACAGTACTTC	CATGGGDGGEQYF
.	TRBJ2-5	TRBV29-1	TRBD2	TGCAGCGTTGGTGGGCTTAGCGGGGGGGCCGGAGAGACCCAGTACTTC	CSVGGLSGGAGETQYF
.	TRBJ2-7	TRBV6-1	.	TGTGCCAGCATGGAGATCTACGAGCAGTACTTC	CASMEIYEQYF
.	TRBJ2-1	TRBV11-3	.	TGTGCCAGCAGCTTCTCTAACACCGGGACATACAATGAGCAGTTCTTC	CASSFSNTGTYNEQFF
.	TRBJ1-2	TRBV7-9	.	TGTGCCAGCAGCCCAGACGGGCAGGGGCAACCCACCTTC	CASSPDGQGQPTF
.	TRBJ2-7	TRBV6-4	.	TGTGCCAGCAGTGACTCGAGTGCCTACGAGCAGTACTTC	CASSDSSAYEQYF
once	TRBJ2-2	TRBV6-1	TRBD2	TGTGCCAGCAGTCTAGCGGGGGGAGGCACCGGGGAGCTGTTTTTT	CASSLAGGGTGELFF
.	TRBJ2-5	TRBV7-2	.	TGTGCCAGCAGCTTAGGTCGGAGCTGGGGGACCCAGTACTTC	CASSLGRSWGTQYF
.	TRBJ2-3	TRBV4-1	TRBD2	TGCGCCAGCAGCCAAGATAGGGCACTAGCGGGGGACTTAGATACGCAGTATTTT	CASSQDRALAGDLDTQYF
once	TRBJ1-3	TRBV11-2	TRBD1	TGTGCCAGCAGCACCGGGGGACAGGGATCTGGAAACACCATATATTTT	CASSTGGQGSGNTIYF
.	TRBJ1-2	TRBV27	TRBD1	TGTGCCAGCAGACAGGGGGGCAGGGTGTTCTATGGCTACACCTTC	CASRQGGRVFYGYTF
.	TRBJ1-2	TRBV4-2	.	TGTGCCAGCAGCCAAGCGATACCAGGAATCTATGGCTACACCTTC	CASSQAIPGIYGYTF
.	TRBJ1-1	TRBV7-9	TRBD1	TGTGCCAGCAGAACCGATCGGACAGGGAGTGAAGCTTTCTTT	CASRTDRTGSEAFF
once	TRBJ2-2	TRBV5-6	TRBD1	TGTGCCAGCAGCTCTGGACAGGGGAAGGGTACCGGGGAGCTGTTTTTT	CASSSGQGKGTGELFF
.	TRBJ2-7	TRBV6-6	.	TGTGCCAGCAGTTACTCCATGGGCAACGAGCAGTACTTC	CASSYSMGNEQYF
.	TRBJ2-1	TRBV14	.	TGTGCCAGCAGGCGGAGGGACAGCGCGGACAATGAGCAGTTCTTC	CASRRRDSADNEQFF
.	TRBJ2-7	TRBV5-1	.	TGCGCCAGCAGCTTTCAGGGGCGGCACGAGCAGTACTTC	CASSFQGRHEQYF
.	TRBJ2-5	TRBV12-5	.	TGTGCTAGTGGTTTGGGGGGTGGAGAGACCCAGTACTTC	CASGLGGGETQYF
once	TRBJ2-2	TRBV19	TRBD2	TGTGCCAGTAGTATAGACCGGACTAGCGGGGGTCGCGGGGAGCTGTTTTTT	CASSIDRTSGGRGELFF
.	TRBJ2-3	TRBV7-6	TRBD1	TGTGCCAGCAGCCCTCGACAGGGCAGCACAGATACGCAGTATTTT	CASSPRQGSTDTQYF
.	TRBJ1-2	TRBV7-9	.	TGTGCCAGCAGCTTTACGGGCCGAGGCTACACCTTC	CASSFTGRGYTF
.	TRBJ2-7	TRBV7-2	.	TGTGCCAGCAGCTCCCGTTCATTTGGGTACGAGCAGTACTTC	CASSSRSFGYEQYF
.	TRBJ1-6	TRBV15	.	TGTGCCACCAGCCCCACGGGGGGCGCAAATTCACCCCTCCACTTT	CATSPTGGANSPLHF
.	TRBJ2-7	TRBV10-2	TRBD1	TGCGCCAGCAGTGAAGGGACAGGGAGATACGAGCAGTACTTC	CASSEGTGRYEQYF
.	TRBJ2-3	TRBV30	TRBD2	TGTGCCTGGAGTGTACCCATGAGGGGCGGGGGAGCCCCCACAGATACGCAGTATTTT	CAWSVPMRGGGAPTDTQYF
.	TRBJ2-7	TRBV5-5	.	TGTGCCAGCAGCCGCACCGACAGTAACTCCTACGAGCAGTACTTC	CASSRTDSNSYEQYF
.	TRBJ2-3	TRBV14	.	TGTGCCAGCAGTTTCACAGATACGCAGTATTTT	CASSFTDTQYF
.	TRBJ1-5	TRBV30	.	TGTGCCTGGATCAATCCTGGACAGCTCAATCAGCCCCAGCATTTT	CAWINPGQLNQPQHF
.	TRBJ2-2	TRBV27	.	TGTGCCAGCAGTTCCCGAACCACCGGGGAGCTGTTTTTT	CASSSRTTGELFF
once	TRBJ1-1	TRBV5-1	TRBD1	TGCGCCAGCAGCGGCACGACAGGGACGAACACTGAAGCTTTCTTT	CASSGTTGTNTEAFF
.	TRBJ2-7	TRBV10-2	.	TGCGCCAGCAGTGAGGATAACCCCTATGAGTACGAGCAGTACTTC	CASSEDNPYEYEQYF
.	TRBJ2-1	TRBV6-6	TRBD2	TGTGCCAGCAGCTACGGGGGGGAGCAGTTCTTC	CASSYGGEQFF
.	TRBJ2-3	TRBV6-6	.	TGTGCCAGCAGTTACCCTCATGAGGCAGATACGCAGTATTTT	CASSYPHEADTQYF
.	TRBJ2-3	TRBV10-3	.	TGTGCCAGCAGGACAGGAGGGGTCACAGATACGCAGTATTTT	CASRTGGVTDTQYF
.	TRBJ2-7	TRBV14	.	TGTGCCAGCAGCCAAGATTCAGCGGCAGGGTCCTACGAGCAGTACTTC	CASSQDSAAGSYEQYF
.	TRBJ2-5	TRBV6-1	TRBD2	TGTGCCAGCAGTTCTAGCGGGGGGGCCACGGAGACCCAGTACTTC	CASSSSGGATETQYF
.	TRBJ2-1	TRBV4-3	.	TGCGCCAGCAGCCCGGATAGTCGCAGTGGGACGTTACAGTTCTTC	CASSPDSRSGTLQFF
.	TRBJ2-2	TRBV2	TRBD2	TGTGCCAGCAGTGATCGTAGCGGGGTGATCGGGGAGCTGTTTTTT	CASSDRSGVIGELFF
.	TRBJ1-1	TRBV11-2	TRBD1	TGTGCCAGCAGCCCCACCCTGGACAGGTTTAACACTGAAGCTTTCTTT	CASSPTLDRFNTEAFF
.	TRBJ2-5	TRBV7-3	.	TGTGCCAGCAGCTCGGGACCAACCCTCGGGGAGACCCAGTACTTC	CASSSGPTLGETQYF
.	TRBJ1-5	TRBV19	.	TGTGCCAGTAGTACCTTAACAGGGTATAGTCAGCCCCAGCATTTT	CASSTLTGYSQPQHF
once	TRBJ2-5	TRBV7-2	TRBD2	TGTGCCAGCAGACGTACTAGCGGGGGGGCCGTCGGAGAGACCCAGTACTTC	CASRRTSGGAVGETQYF